The 2 T cell receptor beta chains presented below share a single source sample, sequenced in a study of T cell responses to AZD1222 COVID-19 vaccine. Using immunoSEQ multiplex PCR, the repertoire was profiled, and TCRdb retains in-frame clones only, with some absent. The data show approximately 100,000 clones, with 85% to 90% seen just once and 16% held by the top ten. The starting material was peripheral blood, obtained on day 0 of AZD1222 vaccination. The origin of the receptors is an adult in good health.

V is TRBV24-1 and J is TRBJ2-3; 8 nucleotides line up with TRBD1. The germline V gene encodes CDR1 KGHDR and CDR2 SFDVKD. V lost 2 bases to trimming and J lost 7 bases; unmatched junction nucleotides: 10. The CDR3 length is 16 residues. The DNA of the CDR3 is TGTGCCACCAGTGATTCGGCCAGGGGGCAAACAAATACGCAGTATTTT. Residues: CATSDSARGQTNTQYF.

The gene calls are TRBV15 and TRBJ1-1; 8 positions agree with TRBD1. Germline V CDR1 and CDR2: LNHNV, YYDKDF (reference sequence). Trimming cost V 4 bases and J 6 bases; bases outside gene matches: 10. The CDR3 totals 15 residues. The CDR3 nucleotides are TGTGCCACCAGCACTGTCAGGGGGCAAGTCCCTGAAGCTTTCTTT. As protein: CATSTVRGQVPEAFF. The variable domain in full, with the rest retrieved from reference TRBV15 and TRBJ1-1, is DAMVIQNPRYQVTQFGKPVTLSCSQTLNHNVMYWYQQKSSQAPKLLFHYYDKDFNNEADTPDNFQSRRPNTSFCFLDIRSPGLGDTAMYLCATSTVRGQVPEAFFGQGTRLTVV.